Below, one T cell receptor beta chain is given with its context. The antigen is undetermined. All of the donors resided in Nashville, Tennessee, and each was a Caucasian adult. TCRdb's table, derived via immunoSEQ multiplex PCR, lists solely in-frame clones and lacks some. The profile covers 650,000 to 700,000 clones, with around 90% appearing a single time and about a third taken by the ten largest. The data are from a study of shared clonotypes between healthy human individuals. Notes on the study in general: Some naive CD4 clonotypes, roughly 4.7%, turned up in common across four donors.

This CDR3 contains 16 residues. Germline CDR1 reads SGHVS; CDR2 reads FNYEAQ. V dropped 5 bases and J dropped 5 bases, with 19 bases sitting between them. The sequenced material came from memory CD8+ T cells from PBMCs. Subset indicated: CD45RO+ cells pooled with CCR7-negative TemRA cells. V and J are TRBV7-6 and TRBJ2-1; D ambiguous. The sequence came from a man aged 18 to 29 in good health. Some clones in this sample may be carry-over from other donors' samples. The CDR3 sequence is CASSNLGRGRNNEQFF. DNA for the CDR3: TGTGCCAGCAGCAATTTGGGTCGAGGTAGGAACAATGAGCAGTTCTTC.